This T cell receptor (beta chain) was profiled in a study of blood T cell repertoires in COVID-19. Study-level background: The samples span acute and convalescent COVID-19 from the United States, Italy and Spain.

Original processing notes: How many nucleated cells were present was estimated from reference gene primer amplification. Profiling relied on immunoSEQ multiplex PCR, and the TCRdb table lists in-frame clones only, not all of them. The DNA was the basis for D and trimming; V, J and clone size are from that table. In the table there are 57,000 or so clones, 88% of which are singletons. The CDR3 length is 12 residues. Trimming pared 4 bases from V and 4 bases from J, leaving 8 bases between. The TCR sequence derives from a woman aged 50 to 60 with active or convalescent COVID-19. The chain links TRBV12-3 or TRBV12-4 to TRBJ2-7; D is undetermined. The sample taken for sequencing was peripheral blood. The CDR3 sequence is CASSSGAYEQYF. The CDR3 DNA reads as TGTGCCAGCAGTTCTGGAGCATACGAGCAGTACTTC.